This TCR beta chain was captured by sequencing in a study of post-analysis software for immune sequencing data. Study-level background: Disease courses included relapsing-remitting, secondary progressive and progressive-relapsing multiple sclerosis. General study results and limits: Controls significantly exceeded multiple sclerosis patients in normalized Chao1 diversity. Five TRBV segments were more frequent in patients than controls; TRBV5-6, TRBV5-1 and TRBV20-1 belonged to this group. The F measure placed samples prepared in the same batch into strongly shared clusters.

The CDR3 covers 14 residues. The V end lost 5 bases, the J end lost 0 bases, and 9 bases lay between the germline ends. Concerning this clonotype: Its antigen is currently unknown.

Unique molecular identifiers had been added to the TCR beta cDNA libraries. TCRdb fed the PCR reads into MiXCR, producing one record per CDR3 protein. The data show roughly 800,000 distinct CDR3 sequences, about 53% seen once. Sequenced material: blood. This sequence joins TRBV12-3 or TRBV12-4 and TRBJ2-3, with TRBD1 as a possible D gene (5 bases). The TCR sequence derives from a girl between 5 and 17 years old with multiple sclerosis. The CDR3 reads CASSRQSSTDTQYF. As DNA, the CDR3 is TGTGCCAGCAGTCGACAGTCTAGCACAGATACGCAGTATTTT.